This TCR beta chain was identified in a study of molecular identifiers for immune sequencing clone quantification. Study context: Replicates split RNA from roughly 21,000 or 96,000 naive CD8 cells five ways, and the researchers sequenced four portions. Broader study findings: Clones with over 20 RNA copies captured over 98% of effector molecules but under 1% of naive ones.

This clonotype has a count of ten or more. Its antigen is undetermined. TCRdb analysed the PCR reads with MiXCR anew, one entry per CDR3 protein. Of under 800,000 distinct CDR3 sequences detected, over 25% appear once; the ten largest clones hold 0.6% to 0.9%. Investigators produced naive CD8 libraries from around 20,000 to 1,000,000 sorted cells, drawing on 10%, 30% or 50% RNA. Using a CD8+CD4-CCR7+CD45RA+ phenotype, naive CD8 T cells were sorted. Germline assignment: CDR1 MGHRA and CDR2 YSYEKL. The CDR3 is 15 residues long. V shed 0 bases and J shed 16 bases, with 21 bases lying between them. Sample: naive CD8+ T cells from blood, with Jurkat cell RNA spiked in. The subset is: FACS-sorted CD8+CD4-CCR7+CD45RA+ naive T cells. This TCR came from a human donor in good health. Some libraries in this study had Jurkat cell RNA spiked in. The chain links TRBV4-1 to TRBJ1-4; D is unclear. In DNA, the CDR3 is TGCGCCAGCAGCCAAGATTGGCGTAGTCAGGACTCTAAGTTTTTT. This codes for CASSQDWRSQDSKFF.